The present T cell receptor beta chain was sequenced within a study of T cells after yellow fever vaccination. Whole-study results and caveats: Secondary responses were weaker yet peaked faster, day 5 versus 15. Few clonotypes appeared in both CD4 and CD8 compartments.

A universal primer site and UMIs were added as TCR cDNA was made by 5'RACE template switching. TCRdb fed the 5' RACE reads into MiXCR, producing one record per CDR3 protein. The sample yields about 330,000 distinct CDR3 sequences, about 4% seen once. The CDR3 runs to 15 residues. V was shortened by 2 bases and J by 0 bases, with 9 bases between the two germline ends. Germline CDR1 MNHEY, CDR2 SVGAGI. Worth noting for this clonotype: The antigen is unknown.

The sequence derives from a man aged 18 to 29 who received the YFV17D yellow fever vaccine. This sequence joins TRBV6-5 and TRBJ2-3; weak D call: TRBD1 (5 bases). The specimen comprised PBMCs, sampled 5 days after the yellow fever booster vaccination. CDR3 DNA: TGTGCCAGCAGTTACCGAACAGGTAGCACAGATACGCAGTATTTT. Protein sequence: CASSYRTGSTDTQYF.